This is a list of T cell receptor beta chains from one sample in a study of T cells in Graves' hyperthyroidism and ophthalmopathy. MiXCR, applied by TCRdb to the multiplex PCR reads, yields one record per CDR3 protein. The sample lists about 250,000 distinct CDR3 sequences; over 20% were seen once. The sequenced sample consisted of blood. The receptor source for this set is a man younger than 40 with Graves' ophthalmopathy. Each CDR3 is given with its conserved first and last residue. The D gene is left open where the match is weak. Where a row states a size, it is once, few, many or the class of an expanded clone; other rows omit it.

CDR3aa,len,abundance,j_gene,d_gene,v_gene
CASSYGRRGYGYTF,14,NA,TRBJ1-2,NA,TRBV6-2/TRBV6-3
CASSPQDRDYGYTF,14,few,TRBJ1-2,TRBD1,TRBV28
CASSQTSGGYNEQFF,15,many,TRBJ2-1,TRBD2,TRBV7-2
CASSEGAGAYNEQFF,15,NA,TRBJ2-1,TRBD2,TRBV6-4
CASSADRVAGELFF,14,few,TRBJ2-2,TRBD1,TRBV7-9
CAWSRGSTDTQYF,13,few,TRBJ2-3,NA,TRBV30
CSAIRGGQGNEQYF,14,few,TRBJ2-7,NA,TRBV20-1
CASSSMTGGYGYTF,14,many,TRBJ1-2,TRBD1,TRBV11-2
CASSWIPTVGELFF,14,NA,TRBJ2-2,NA,TRBV28
CAITGDKPYEQYF,13,many,TRBJ2-7,NA,TRBV10-3
CASSNLAEAHNEQFF,15,NA,TRBJ2-1,TRBD2,TRBV5-1
CASSFDRLGSGANVLTF,17,NA,TRBJ2-6,NA,TRBV5-6
CSARDPRGVSYEQYF,15,many,TRBJ2-7,NA,TRBV20-1
CASSSGTQHGELFF,14,many,TRBJ2-2,TRBD2,TRBV12-3/TRBV12-4
CATSLSGLAGGMNEQFF,17,NA,TRBJ2-1,TRBD2,TRBV15
CSALQVSGNTIYF,13,few,TRBJ1-3,NA,TRBV20-1
CASSRALAGVATQYF,15,NA,TRBJ2-3,TRBD2,TRBV12-3/TRBV12-4
CSAKIGTYGYTF,12,NA,TRBJ1-2,NA,TRBV20-1
CSALAENTEAFF,12,many,TRBJ1-1,NA,TRBV20-1
CASSLRAQTETQYF,14,few,TRBJ2-5,NA,TRBV12-3/TRBV12-4
CAWASNQLSSYEQYF,15,few,TRBJ2-7,NA,TRBV30
CASSQDRRGTPGELFF,16,many,TRBJ2-2,NA,TRBV3-1
CASSHVVNYGYTF,13,many,TRBJ1-2,NA,TRBV14
CASTALNEQFF,11,NA,TRBJ2-1,NA,TRBV19
CASSQSAGEGNSPLHF,16,NA,TRBJ1-6,NA,TRBV16
CASMEGRRNYGYTF,14,many,TRBJ1-2,NA,TRBV28
CASTTTGGETQYF,13,many,TRBJ2-5,TRBD1,TRBV12-3/TRBV12-4
CASSPRDRDNYGYTF,15,many,TRBJ1-2,TRBD1,TRBV28
CAWSLPGHSNTEAFF,15,many,TRBJ1-1,NA,TRBV30
CASSSRAGYNEQFF,14,NA,TRBJ2-1,TRBD2,TRBV5-1
CASSQDWRGDEQFF,14,NA,TRBJ2-1,TRBD2,TRBV3-1
CASSAGQGGTEAFF,14,NA,TRBJ1-1,TRBD1,TRBV10-2
CSAAGTSLTYEQYF,14,many,TRBJ2-7,TRBD2,TRBV20-1
CASSQVAGGQETQYF,15,NA,TRBJ2-5,TRBD1,TRBV14
CASSGHSLNTDTQYF,15,few,TRBJ2-3,NA,TRBV6-1
CASSLVSTEAFF,12,few,TRBJ1-1,NA,TRBV11-2
CASSRVSAAAQHF,13,few,TRBJ1-5,NA,TRBV12-3/TRBV12-4
CASSVGTSGMSSYEQYF,17,few,TRBJ2-7,TRBD2,TRBV9
CASSSDVNTGELFF,14,NA,TRBJ2-2,NA,TRBV7-6
CASSPGLGEKLFF,13,many,TRBJ1-4,NA,TRBV18
CASSPPTGHTGELFF,15,NA,TRBJ2-2,NA,TRBV5-1
CASSSAVTEAFF,12,few,TRBJ1-1,NA,TRBV6-5
CASSPGASYEQYF,13,many,TRBJ2-7,NA,TRBV18
CASSHPPAYNEQFF,14,NA,TRBJ2-1,NA,TRBV7-3
CASSLQGIDQPQHF,14,NA,TRBJ1-5,NA,TRBV7-6
CASSLGARYNEQFF,14,few,TRBJ2-1,NA,TRBV5-1
CASKTLPGLAGVGTGELFF,19,NA,TRBJ2-2,TRBD2,TRBV5-6
CASSLWAGELFF,12,NA,TRBJ2-2,NA,TRBV7-9
CASSPTRLAGVIETQYF,17,NA,TRBJ2-5,TRBD2,TRBV7-9
CASSLTYSGISDEQFF,16,many,TRBJ2-1,TRBD2,TRBV7-3
CASSYAGGNYNEQFF,15,many,TRBJ2-1,TRBD2,TRBV6-1
CAWSVTGDTEAFF,13,many,TRBJ1-1,NA,TRBV30
CASSLTDTDTQYF,13,NA,TRBJ2-3,NA,TRBV7-3
CASSGLGGAKNIQYF,15,NA,TRBJ2-4,TRBD2,TRBV25-1
CASISEFSPEQFF,13,many,TRBJ2-1,NA,TRBV2
CASSFAGENVLTF,13,few,TRBJ2-6,NA,TRBV27
CASSRGGDETQYF,13,many,TRBJ2-5,TRBD2,TRBV12-3/TRBV12-4
CASRNTGTYGYTF,13,NA,TRBJ1-2,NA,TRBV5-6